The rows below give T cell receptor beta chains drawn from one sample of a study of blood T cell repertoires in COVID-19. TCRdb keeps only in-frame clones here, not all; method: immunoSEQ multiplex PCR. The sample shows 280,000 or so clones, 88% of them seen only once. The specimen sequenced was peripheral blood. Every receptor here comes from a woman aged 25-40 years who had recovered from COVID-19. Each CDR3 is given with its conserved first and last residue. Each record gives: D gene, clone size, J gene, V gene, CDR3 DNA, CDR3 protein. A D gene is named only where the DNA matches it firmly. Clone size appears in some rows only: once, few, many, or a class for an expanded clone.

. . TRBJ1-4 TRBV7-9 TGTGCCAGCAGCTTTTTCAGGGGAGATGAAAAACTGTTTTTT CASSFFRGDEKLFF
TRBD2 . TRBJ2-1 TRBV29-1 TGCAGCGTCGGTAGCGGGAACAATGAGCAGTTCTTC CSVGSGNNEQFF
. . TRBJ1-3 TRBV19 TGTGCCAGTAGTATAGACCGGACAAGCGTCGGAAACACCATATATTTT CASSIDRTSVGNTIYF
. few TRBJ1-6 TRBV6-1 TGTGCCAGCAGTGAACTGAGGGGGTTGAATTCACCCCTCCACTTT CASSELRGLNSPLHF
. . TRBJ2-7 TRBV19 TGTGCCAGTAGTAGTCGTTCACTCACGGAGCAGTACTTC CASSSRSLTEQYF
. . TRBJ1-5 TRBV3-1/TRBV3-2 TGTGCCAGCAGCCAAGATTGGGGCGAAAATCAGCCCCAGCATTTT CASSQDWGENQPQHF
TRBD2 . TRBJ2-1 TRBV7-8 TGTGCCAGCAGCCCTGGGACTAGCGTTCGCAATGAGCAGTTCTTC CASSPGTSVRNEQFF
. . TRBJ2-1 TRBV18 TGTGCCAGCTCCCCAGATGGGGGGTGGAATGAGCAGTTCTTC CASSPDGGWNEQFF
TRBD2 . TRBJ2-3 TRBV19 TGTGCCACCTCCCCGGGGGGGCCCCTTAGCACAGATACGCAGTATTTT CATSPGGPLSTDTQYF
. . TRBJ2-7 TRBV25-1 TGTGCCAGCAGTGAATACGGGGGGCGCTACGAGCAGTACTTC CASSEYGGRYEQYF
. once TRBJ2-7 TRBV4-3 TGCGCCAGCAGCCAAGAAGGGGGGGCCGAGCAGTACTTC CASSQEGGAEQYF
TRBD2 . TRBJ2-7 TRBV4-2 TGTGCCAGCAGCCAAACTAGCGGTGCTTACTCCTACGAGCAGTACTTC CASSQTSGAYSYEQYF
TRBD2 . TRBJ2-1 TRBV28 TGTGCCAGCAGTTTACTTTCGCGGGGGTGGGAGCAGTTCTTC CASSLLSRGWEQFF
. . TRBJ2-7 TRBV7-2 TGTGCCAGCAGCCCATACATCGAGCAGTACTTC CASSPYIEQYF